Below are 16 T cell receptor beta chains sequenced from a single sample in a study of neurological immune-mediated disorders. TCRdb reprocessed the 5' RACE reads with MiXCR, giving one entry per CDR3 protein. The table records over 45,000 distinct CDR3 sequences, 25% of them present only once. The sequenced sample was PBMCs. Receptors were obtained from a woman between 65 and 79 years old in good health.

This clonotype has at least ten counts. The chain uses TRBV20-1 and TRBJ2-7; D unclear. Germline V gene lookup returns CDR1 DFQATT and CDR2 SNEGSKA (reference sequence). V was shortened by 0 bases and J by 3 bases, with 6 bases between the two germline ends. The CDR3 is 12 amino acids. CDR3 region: CSAREQNYEQYF. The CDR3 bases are TGCAGTGCTAGAGAACAGAACTACGAGCAGTACTTC.

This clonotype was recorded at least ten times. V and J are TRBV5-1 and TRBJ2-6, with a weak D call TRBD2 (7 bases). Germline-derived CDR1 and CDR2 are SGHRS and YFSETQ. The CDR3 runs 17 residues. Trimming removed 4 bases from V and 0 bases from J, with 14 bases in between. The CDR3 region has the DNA TGCGCCAGCAGCGGGAGGGACAACGACTCTGGGGCCAACGTCCTGACTTTC. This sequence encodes CASSGRDNDSGANVLTF.

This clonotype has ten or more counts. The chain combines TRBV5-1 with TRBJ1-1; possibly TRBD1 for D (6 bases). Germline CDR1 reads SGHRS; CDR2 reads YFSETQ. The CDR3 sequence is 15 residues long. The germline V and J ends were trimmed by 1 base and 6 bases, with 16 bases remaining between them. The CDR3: CASSLSLGGQAEAFF. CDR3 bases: TGCGCCAGCAGCTTGAGTTTGGGGGGCCAGGCTGAAGCTTTCTTT. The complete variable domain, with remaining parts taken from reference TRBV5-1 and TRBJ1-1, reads KAGVTQTPRYLIKTRGQQVTLSCSPISGHRSVSWYQQTPGQGLQFLFEYFSETQRNKGNFPGRFSGRQFSNSRSEMNVSTLELGDSALYLCASSLSLGGQAEAFFGQGTRLTVV.

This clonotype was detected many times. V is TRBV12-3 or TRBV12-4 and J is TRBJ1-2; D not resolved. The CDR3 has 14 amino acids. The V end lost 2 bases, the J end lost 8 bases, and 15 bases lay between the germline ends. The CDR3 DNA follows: TGTGCCAGCAGTTTATTCTCTATTCCGGGCGGCTACACCTTC. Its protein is CASSLFSIPGGYTF.

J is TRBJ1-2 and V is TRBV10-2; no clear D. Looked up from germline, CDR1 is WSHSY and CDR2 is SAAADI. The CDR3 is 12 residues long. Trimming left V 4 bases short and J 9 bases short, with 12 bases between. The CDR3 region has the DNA TGCGCCAGCAGTGGCCCCGTAGGGAGCTACACCTTC. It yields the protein CASSGPVGSYTF.

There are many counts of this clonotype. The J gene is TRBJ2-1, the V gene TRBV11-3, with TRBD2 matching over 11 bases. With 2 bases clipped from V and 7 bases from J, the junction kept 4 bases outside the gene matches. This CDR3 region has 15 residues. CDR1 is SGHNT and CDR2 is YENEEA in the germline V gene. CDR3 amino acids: CASSLYLAGGNEQFF. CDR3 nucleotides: TGTGCCAGCAGCTTATATCTAGCGGGAGGTAATGAGCAGTTCTTC.

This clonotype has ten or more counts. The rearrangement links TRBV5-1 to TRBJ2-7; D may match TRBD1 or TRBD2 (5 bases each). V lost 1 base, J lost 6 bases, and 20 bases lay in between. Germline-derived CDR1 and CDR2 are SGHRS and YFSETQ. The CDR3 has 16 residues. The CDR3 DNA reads TGCGCCAGCAGCTTGAACCCCCGCAGGGCAGGAGGCGAGCAGTACTTC. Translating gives CASSLNPRRAGGEQYF. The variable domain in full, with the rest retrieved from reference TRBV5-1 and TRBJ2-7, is KAGVTQTPRYLIKTRGQQVTLSCSPISGHRSVSWYQQTPGQGLQFLFEYFSETQRNKGNFPGRFSGRQFSNSRSEMNVSTLELGDSALYLCASSLNPRRAGGEQYFGPGTRLTVT.

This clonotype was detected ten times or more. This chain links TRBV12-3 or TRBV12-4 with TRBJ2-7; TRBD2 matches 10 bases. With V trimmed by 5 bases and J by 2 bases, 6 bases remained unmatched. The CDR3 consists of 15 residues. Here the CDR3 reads CASSVSSGSPYEQYF. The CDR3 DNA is TGTGCCAGCAGTGTATCTAGCGGGAGCCCCTACGAGCAGTACTTC.

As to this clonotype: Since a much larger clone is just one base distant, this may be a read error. The DNA of the CDR3 is TGTGCCATCAGGGGGGCCGGGAGGGAGACCCAGTACTTC. Its translation is CAIRGAGRETQYF. The chain couples TRBV28 to TRBJ2-5; D might be TRBD1 or TRBD2, each matching 7 bases. With 10 bases removed from V and 5 bases from J, the gap between germline ends came to 17 bases. Germline V gene lookup returns CDR1 MDHEN and CDR2 SYDVKM. CDR3 size: 13 residues.

The CDR3 DNA follows: TGCGCCAGCAGCTTGGCCCAGGGGAGCTCCTACGAGCAGTACTTC. Its translation: CASSLAQGSSYEQYF. The genes are TRBV5-1 and TRBJ2-7; the D gene is possibly TRBD1 (6 bases). Germline V gives CDR1 SGHRS, CDR2 YFSETQ. This CDR3 has 15 amino acids. V lost 0 bases to trimming and J lost 0 bases, with 10 bases between them.

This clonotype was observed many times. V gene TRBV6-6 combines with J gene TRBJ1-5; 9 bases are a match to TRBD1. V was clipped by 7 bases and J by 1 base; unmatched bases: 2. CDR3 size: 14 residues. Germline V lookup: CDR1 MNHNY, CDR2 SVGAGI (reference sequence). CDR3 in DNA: TGTGCCAGCACCGGACAGGGGAGCAATCAGCCCCAGCATTTT. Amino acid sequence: CASTGQGSNQPQHF.

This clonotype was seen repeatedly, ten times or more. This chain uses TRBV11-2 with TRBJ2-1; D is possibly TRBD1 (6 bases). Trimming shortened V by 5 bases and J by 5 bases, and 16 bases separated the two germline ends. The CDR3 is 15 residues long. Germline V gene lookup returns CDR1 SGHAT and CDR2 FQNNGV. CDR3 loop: CASSPWGPGNNEQFF. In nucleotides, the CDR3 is TGTGCCAGCAGCCCCTGGGGGCCGGGGAACAATGAGCAGTTCTTC.

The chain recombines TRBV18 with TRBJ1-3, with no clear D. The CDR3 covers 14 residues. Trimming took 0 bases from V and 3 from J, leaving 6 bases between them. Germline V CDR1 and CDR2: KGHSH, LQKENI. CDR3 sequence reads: CASSPPGNGNTIYF. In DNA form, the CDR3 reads TGTGCCAGCTCACCACCGGGGAATGGAAACACCATATATTTT.

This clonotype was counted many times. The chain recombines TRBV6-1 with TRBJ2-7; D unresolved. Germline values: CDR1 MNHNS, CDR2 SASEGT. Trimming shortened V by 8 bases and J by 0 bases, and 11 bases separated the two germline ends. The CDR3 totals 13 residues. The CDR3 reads CASLWTYSYEQYF. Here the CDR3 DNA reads TGTGCCAGCTTATGGACCTACTCCTACGAGCAGTACTTC.

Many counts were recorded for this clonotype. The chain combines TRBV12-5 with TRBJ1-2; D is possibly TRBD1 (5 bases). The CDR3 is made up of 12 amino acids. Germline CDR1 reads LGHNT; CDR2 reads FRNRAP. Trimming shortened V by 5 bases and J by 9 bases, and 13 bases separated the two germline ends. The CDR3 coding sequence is TGTGCTAGTGGTCCCCGGGACGGTAGCTACACCTTC. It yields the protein CASGPRDGSYTF.

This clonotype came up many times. CDR3 nucleotide sequence: TGTGCCAGCTCCCTCCTGGAGGGGGGGACCCAGTACTTC. This translates into CASSLLEGGTQYF. V and J are TRBV7-2 and TRBJ2-5, with D tentatively TRBD1 or TRBD2 (6 bases each). Trimming took 8 bases from V and 7 from J, leaving 17 bases between them. This CDR3 comprises 13 residues. The germline gives CDR1 SGHTA, CDR2 FQGNSA. The full variable domain, with the rest looked up from reference TRBV7-2 and TRBJ2-5, is GAGVSQSPSNKVTEKGKDVELRCDPISGHTALYWYRQSLGQGLEFLIYFQGNSAPDKSGLPSDRFSAERTGGSVSTLTIQRTQQEDSAVYLCASSLLEGGTQYFGPGTRLLVL.